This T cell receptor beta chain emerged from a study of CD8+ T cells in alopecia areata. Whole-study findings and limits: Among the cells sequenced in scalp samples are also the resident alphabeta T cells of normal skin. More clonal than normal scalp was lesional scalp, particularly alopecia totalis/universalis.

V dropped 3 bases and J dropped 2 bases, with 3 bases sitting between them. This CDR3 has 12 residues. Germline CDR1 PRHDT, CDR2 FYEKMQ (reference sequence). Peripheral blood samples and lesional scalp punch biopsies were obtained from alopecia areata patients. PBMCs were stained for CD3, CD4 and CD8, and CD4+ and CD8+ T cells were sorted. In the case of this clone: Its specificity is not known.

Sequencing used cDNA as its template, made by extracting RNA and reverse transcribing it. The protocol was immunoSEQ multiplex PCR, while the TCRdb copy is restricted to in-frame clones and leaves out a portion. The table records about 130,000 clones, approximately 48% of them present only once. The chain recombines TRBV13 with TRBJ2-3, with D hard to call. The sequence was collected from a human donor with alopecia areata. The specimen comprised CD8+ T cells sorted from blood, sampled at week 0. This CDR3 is CASSFFTDTQYF. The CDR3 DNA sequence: TGTGCCAGCAGCTTCTTCACAGATACGCAGTATTTT.